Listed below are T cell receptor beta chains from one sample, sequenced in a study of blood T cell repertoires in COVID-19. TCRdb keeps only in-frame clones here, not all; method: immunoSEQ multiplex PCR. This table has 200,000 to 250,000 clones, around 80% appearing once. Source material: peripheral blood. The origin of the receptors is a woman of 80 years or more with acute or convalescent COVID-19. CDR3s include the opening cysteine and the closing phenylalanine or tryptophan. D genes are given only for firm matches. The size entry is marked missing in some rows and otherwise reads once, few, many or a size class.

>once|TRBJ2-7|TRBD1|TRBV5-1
CASSKGAGVGYEQYF
TGCGCCAGCAGCAAGGGGGCAGGGGTCGGCTACGAGCAGTACTTC
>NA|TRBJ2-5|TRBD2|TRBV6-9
CASSYPSERGGETQYF
TGTGCCAGCAGTTACCCCTCCGAGCGGGGGGGAGAGACCCAGTACTTC
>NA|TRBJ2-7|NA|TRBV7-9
CASSEQVTYEQYF
TGTGCCAGCAGCGAACAGGTTACCTACGAGCAGTACTTC
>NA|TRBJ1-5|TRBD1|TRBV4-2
CASSQPRRGLSNQPQHF
TGTGCCAGCAGCCAACCCCGCAGGGGGTTAAGCAATCAGCCCCAGCATTTT
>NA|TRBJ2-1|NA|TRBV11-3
CASSPFGGANEQFF
TGTGCCAGCAGCCCTTTCGGGGGAGCGAATGAGCAGTTCTTC
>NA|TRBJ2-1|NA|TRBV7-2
CASSLVANGEQFF
TGTGCCAGCAGCTTAGTAGCGAACGGTGAGCAGTTCTTC
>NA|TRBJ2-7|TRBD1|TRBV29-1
CSSSGTGDEQYF
TGCAGCTCCTCCGGGACAGGGGACGAGCAGTACTTC
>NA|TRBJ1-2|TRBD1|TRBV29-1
CSVRDRANYGYTF
TGCAGCGTCCGGGACAGGGCTAACTATGGCTACACCTTC
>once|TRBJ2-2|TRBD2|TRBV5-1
CASSRSGGNTGELFF
TGCGCCAGCAGCCGTAGCGGGGGGAACACCGGGGAGCTGTTTTTT
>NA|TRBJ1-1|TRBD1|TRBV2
CASREDRVRTEAFF
TGTGCCAGCAGGGAAGACAGGGTGAGGACTGAAGCTTTCTTT
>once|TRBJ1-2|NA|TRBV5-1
CASSLGQFQGGYTF
TGCGCCAGCAGCCTCGGACAGTTTCAAGGTGGCTACACCTTC
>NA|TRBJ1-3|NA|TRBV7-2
CASSFLPGNHGNTIYF
TGTGCCAGCAGCTTTCTTCCAGGGAATCATGGAAACACCATATATTTT
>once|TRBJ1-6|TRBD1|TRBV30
CAWSVKGQYNSPLHF
TGTGCCTGGAGTGTAAAGGGACAGTATAATTCACCCCTCCACTTT
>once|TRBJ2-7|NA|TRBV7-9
CASSRTEQGSYEQYF
TGTGCCAGCAGCCGGACGGAACAGGGATCCTACGAGCAGTACTTC
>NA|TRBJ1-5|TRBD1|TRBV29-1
CSVGTGTSNQPQHF
TGCAGCGTCGGGACAGGGACAAGCAATCAGCCCCAGCATTTT
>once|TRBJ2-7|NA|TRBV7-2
CASSLVPYEQYF
TGTGCCAGCAGCTTAGTTCCGTACGAGCAGTACTTC
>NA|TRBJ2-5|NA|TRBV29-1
CSVLPEDQETQYF
TGCAGCGTCTTGCCGGAGGACCAAGAGACCCAGTACTTC
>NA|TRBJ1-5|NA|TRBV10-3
CAISESRPGSNQPQHF
TGTGCCATCAGTGAGAGTCGGCCAGGGTCCAATCAGCCCCAGCATTTT
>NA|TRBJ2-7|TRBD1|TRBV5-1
CASSFLQGVEQYF
TGCGCCAGCAGCTTCCTACAGGGGGTCGAGCAGTACTTC
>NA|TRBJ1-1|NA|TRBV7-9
CASSLGTEPAFF
TGTGCCAGCAGCTTAGGGACTGAGCCAGCTTTCTTT
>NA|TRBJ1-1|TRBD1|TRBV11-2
CASSLQGQANTEAFF
TGTGCCAGCAGCTTACAGGGACAGGCGAACACTGAAGCTTTCTTT
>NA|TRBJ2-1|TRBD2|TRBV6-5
CASRTGLAGYNEQFF
TGTGCCAGCAGAACCGGACTAGCGGGATACAATGAGCAGTTCTTC
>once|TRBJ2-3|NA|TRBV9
CASRQVHSNQPQYF
TGTGCCAGCCGACAGGTCCATAGCAATCAGCCCCAGTATTTT
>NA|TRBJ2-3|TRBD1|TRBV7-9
CASGWGTETDTQYF
TGTGCCAGCGGCTGGGGGACAGAAACAGATACGCAGTATTTT
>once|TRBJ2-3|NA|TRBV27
CASSLWRSDTQYF
TGTGCCAGCAGTTTGTGGAGATCAGATACGCAGTATTTT
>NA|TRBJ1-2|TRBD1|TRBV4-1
CASSRDREYGYTF
TGCGCCAGCAGCAGGGACAGAGAATATGGCTACACCTTC
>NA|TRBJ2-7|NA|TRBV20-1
CSASVAYEQYF
TGCAGTGCTTCCGTTGCCTACGAGCAGTACTTC
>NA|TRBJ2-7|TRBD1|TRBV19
CASSGTGTGSYEQYF
TGTGCCAGTAGTGGGACCGGGACAGGGTCCTACGAGCAGTACTTC
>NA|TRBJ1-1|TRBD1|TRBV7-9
CASSPGQLVWGEAFF
TGTGCCAGCAGCCCGGGACAGCTTGTTTGGGGGGAAGCTTTCTTT
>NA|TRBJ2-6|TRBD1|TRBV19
CASSIGQAWTSGANVLTF
TGTGCCAGTAGTATCGGACAGGCTTGGACGTCTGGGGCCAACGTCCTGACTTTC
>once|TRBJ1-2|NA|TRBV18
CASSPPAGLKEGYTF
TGTGCCAGCTCACCACCGGCGGGGTTAAAAGAAGGCTACACCTTC
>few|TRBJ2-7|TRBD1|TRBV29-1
CSVEGQGVDEQYF
TGCAGCGTTGAGGGACAGGGTGTCGACGAGCAGTACTTC
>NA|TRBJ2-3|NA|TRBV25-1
CASSEYGSTDTQYF
TGTGCCAGCAGTGAATACGGGAGCACAGATACGCAGTATTTT
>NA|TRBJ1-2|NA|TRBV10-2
CASSQGYGYTF
TGCGCCAGCAGTCAGGGCTATGGCTACACCTTC
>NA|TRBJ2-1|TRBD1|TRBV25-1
CASSDPSWDRGPAHEQFF
TGTGCCAGCAGTGATCCATCCTGGGACAGGGGGCCCGCCCATGAGCAGTTCTTC
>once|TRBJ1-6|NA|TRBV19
CASSIGSTGLGSPLHF
TGTGCCAGTAGTATAGGTTCGACAGGACTCGGTTCACCCCTCCACTTT
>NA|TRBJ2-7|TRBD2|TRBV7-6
CASSLVGLKYF
TGTGCCAGCAGCTTAGTGGGACTAAAGTACTTC
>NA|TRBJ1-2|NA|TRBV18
CASSPSTGLHSNYGYTF
TGTGCCAGCTCACCATCGACAGGCTTACACTCTAACTATGGCTACACCTTC
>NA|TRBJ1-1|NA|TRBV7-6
CASSLDQGSNTEAFF
TGTGCCAGCAGCTTAGATCAGGGTTCGAACACTGAAGCTTTCTTT
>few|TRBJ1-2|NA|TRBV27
CASRRTELYGYTF
TGTGCCAGCAGAAGGACAGAACTCTATGGCTACACCTTC
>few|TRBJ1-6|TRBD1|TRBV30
CAWSDGQGSSPLHF
TGTGCCTGGAGTGACGGACAGGGAAGTTCACCCCTCCACTTT
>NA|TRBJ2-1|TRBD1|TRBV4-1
CASRPTGTGSYNEQFF
TGCGCCAGCAGACCAACCGGGACAGGGTCCTACAATGAGCAGTTCTTC
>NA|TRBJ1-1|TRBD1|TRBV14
CASSQITGTGRGDTEAFF
TGTGCCAGCAGCCAGATCACCGGGACAGGTAGAGGGGACACTGAAGCTTTCTTT
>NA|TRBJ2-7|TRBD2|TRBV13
CASSLVGLARQYF
TGTGCCAGCAGCTTAGTGGGACTAGCTCGTCAGTACTTC
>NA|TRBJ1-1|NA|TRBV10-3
CAISEGQPNTEAFF
TGTGCCATCAGTGAGGGACAGCCGAACACTGAAGCTTTCTTT
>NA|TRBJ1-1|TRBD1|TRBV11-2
CASSRGQGIGAFF
TGTGCCAGCAGCCGGGGACAGGGGATTGGTGCTTTCTTT
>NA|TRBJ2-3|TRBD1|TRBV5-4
CASSLDDRGTDTQYF
TGTGCCAGCAGCTTGGACGACAGGGGCACAGATACGCAGTATTTT
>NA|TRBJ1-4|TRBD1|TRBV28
CGTGEEYNEKLFF
TGTGGTACAGGGGAGGAGTATAATGAAAAACTGTTTTTT
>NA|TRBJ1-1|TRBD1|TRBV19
CASTLRQGSTEAFF
TGTGCCAGTACCTTAAGACAGGGGTCGACTGAAGCTTTCTTT
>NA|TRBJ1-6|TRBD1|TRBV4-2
CASELTGSGDSPLHF
TGTGCCAGCGAGTTGACAGGGAGTGGTGATTCACCCCTCCACTTT
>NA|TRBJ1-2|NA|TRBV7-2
CASSFAGSTGGYTF
TGTGCCAGCAGCTTCGCGGGGTCGACGGGCGGCTACACCTTC
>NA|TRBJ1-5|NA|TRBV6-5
CASSGGRQGNQPQHF
TGTGCCAGCTCTGGGGGGAGGCAGGGAAACCAGCCCCAGCATTTT
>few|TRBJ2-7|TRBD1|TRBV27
CASSFRDRAYEQYF
TGTGCCAGCAGTTTCCGGGACAGGGCCTACGAGCAGTACTTC
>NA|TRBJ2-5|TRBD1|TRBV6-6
CASSLTGTGLPQETQYF
TGTGCCAGCAGTCTGACCGGGACAGGGCTCCCCCAAGAGACCCAGTACTTC
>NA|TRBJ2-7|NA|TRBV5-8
CASSLHGQFYEQYF
TGTGCCAGCAGCTTGCACGGACAGTTCTACGAGCAGTACTTC